This section outlines one T cell receptor beta chain sequence together with its context. Its antigen is currently unknown. Germline V lookup: CDR1 SGHRS, CDR2 YFSETQ. Trimming stripped 4 bases from V and 0 bases from J, with 11 bases between. This CDR3 spans 14 amino acids. The sample is drawn from a study of T cell clones after liver transplantation. Study in general: Samples came from ITN030ST, which attempted immunosuppression withdrawal within 2 years of liver transplantation. Third-party-reactive TCRbeta sequences from pre-transplant mixed lymphocyte reactions served as antigen-independent comparators.

Assay: immunoSEQ multiplex PCR; the TCRdb copy retains only in-frame clones and omits some. This sample yields around 19,000 clones, of which about 87% are seen a single time; over 10% belongs to the top ten. General observations from the study: Donor-reactive sequences fell more than third party-reactive ones, suggesting partial deletion.

The sequences come from CD8+ T cells from blood, collected before liver transplant. This TCR came from a human donor who received a liver transplant. This chain links TRBV5-1 with TRBJ2-7; D might be TRBD1 (5 bases). The CDR3 protein is CASSLDRSSYEQYF. The CDR3 DNA reads as TGCGCCAGCAGCCTAGACAGATCCTCCTACGAGCAGTACTTC.